The clone carrying this T cell receptor (beta chain) was observed a few times. The authors' processing: Reference gene primers were amplified, and this amplification served to estimate nucleated cell counts. TCRdb's copy holds only in-frame clones and misses some; the assay was immunoSEQ multiplex PCR. The DNA gave D and trimming, while V, J and clone size come from that table. The sample holds about 150,000 clones; roughly four fifths are singletons and the top ten take roughly 1.7%. V was pared by 5 bases and J by 6 bases, with 9 bases of the junction left unmatched. Germline V gene data show CDR1 as SGHAT and CDR2 as FQNNGV. This CDR3 region has 14 residues. The data originate from a study of blood T cell repertoires in COVID-19.

V gene TRBV11-2 combines with J gene TRBJ1-1; 7 positions agree with TRBD1. The TCR originated in a man at least 80 years old with acute or convalescent COVID-19. Sequencing was carried out using peripheral blood. This CDR3 reads CASSQYRGGAEAFF. CDR3 sequence (DNA): TGTGCCAGCAGCCAATACAGGGGTGGTGCTGAAGCTTTCTTT.